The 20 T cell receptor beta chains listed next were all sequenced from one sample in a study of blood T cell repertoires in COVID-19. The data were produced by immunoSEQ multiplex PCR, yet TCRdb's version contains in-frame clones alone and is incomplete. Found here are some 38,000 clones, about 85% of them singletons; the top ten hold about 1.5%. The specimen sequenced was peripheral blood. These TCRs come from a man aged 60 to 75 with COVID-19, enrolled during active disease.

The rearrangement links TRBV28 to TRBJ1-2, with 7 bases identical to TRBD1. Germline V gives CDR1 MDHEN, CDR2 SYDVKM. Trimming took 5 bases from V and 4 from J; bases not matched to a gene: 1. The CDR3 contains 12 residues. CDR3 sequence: CASSRDSYGYTF. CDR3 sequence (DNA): TGTGCCAGCAGTCGGGACAGCTATGGCTACACCTTC.

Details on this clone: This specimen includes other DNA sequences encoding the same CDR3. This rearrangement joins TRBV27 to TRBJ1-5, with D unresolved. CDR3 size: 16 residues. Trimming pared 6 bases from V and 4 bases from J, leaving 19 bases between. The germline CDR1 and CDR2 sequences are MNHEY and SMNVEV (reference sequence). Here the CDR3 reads CASSPLDQVRNQPQHF. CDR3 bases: TGTGCCAGCAGCCCATTGGATCAGGTTAGGAATCAGCCCCAGCATTTT.

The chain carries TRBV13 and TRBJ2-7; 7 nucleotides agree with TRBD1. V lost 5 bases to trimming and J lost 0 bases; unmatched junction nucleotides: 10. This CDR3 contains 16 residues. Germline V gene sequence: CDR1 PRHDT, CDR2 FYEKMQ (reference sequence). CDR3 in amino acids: CASSPRGGLTSYEQYF. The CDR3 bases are TGTGCCAGCAGCCCAAGAGGGGGCTTAACCTCCTACGAGCAGTACTTC. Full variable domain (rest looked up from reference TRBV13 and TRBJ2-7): AAGVIQSPRHLIKEKRETATLKCYPIPRHDTVYWYQQGPGQDPQFLISFYEKMQSDKGSIPDRFSAQQFSDYHSELNMSSLELGDSALYFCASSPRGGLTSYEQYFGPGTRLTVT.

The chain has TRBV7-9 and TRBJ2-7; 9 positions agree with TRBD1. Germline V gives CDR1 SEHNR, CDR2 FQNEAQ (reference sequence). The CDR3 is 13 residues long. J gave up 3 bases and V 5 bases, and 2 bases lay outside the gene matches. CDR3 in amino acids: CASSRTGDYEQYF. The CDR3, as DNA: TGTGCCAGCAGCCGGACAGGGGACTACGAGCAGTACTTC.

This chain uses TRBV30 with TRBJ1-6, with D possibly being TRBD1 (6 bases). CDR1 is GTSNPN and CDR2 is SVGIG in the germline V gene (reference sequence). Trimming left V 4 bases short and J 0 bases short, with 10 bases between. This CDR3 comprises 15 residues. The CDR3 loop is CAWTLGGSYNSPLHF. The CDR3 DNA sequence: TGTGCCTGGACCCTAGGGGGCTCCTATAATTCACCCCTCCACTTT.

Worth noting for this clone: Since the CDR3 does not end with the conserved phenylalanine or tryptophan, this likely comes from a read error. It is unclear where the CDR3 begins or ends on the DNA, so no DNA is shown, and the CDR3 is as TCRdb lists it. The chain's CDR3 is CASSLEGRAGAEREVY. The V gene is TRBV5-1, the J gene TRBJ2-7; the table's D call, TRBD2, was not checked against the DNA. Germline values: CDR1 SGHRS, CDR2 YFSETQ. The CDR3 is 16 residues long, counting both termini.

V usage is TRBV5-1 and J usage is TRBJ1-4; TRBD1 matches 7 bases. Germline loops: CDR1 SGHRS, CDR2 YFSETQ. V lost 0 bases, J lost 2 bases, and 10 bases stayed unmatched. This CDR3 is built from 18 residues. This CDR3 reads CASSLGYRGARTNEKLFF. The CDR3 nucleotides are TGCGCCAGCAGCTTGGGGTACAGGGGCGCTAGGACTAATGAAAAACTGTTTTTT.

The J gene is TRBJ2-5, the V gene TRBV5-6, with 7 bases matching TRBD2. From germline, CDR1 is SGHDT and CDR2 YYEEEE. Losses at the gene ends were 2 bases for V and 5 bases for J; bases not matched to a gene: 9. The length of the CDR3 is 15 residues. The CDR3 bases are TGTGCCAGCAGCTTACTAGGGAGGGAGGGGGAGACCCAGTACTTC. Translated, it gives CASSLLGREGETQYF.

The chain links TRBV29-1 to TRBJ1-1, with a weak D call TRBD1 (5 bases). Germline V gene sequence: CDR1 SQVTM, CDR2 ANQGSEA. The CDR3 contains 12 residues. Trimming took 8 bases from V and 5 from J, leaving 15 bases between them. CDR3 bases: TGCAGCTCCCGTCGCCCAGGGACTGAAGCTTTCTTT. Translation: CSSRRPGTEAFF.

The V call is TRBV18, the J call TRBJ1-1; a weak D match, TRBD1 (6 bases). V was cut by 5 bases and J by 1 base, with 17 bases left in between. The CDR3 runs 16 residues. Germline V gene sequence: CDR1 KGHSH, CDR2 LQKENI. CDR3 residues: CASSGFTLGQNTEAFF. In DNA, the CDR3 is TGTGCCAGCTCAGGATTTACCCTGGGACAGAACACTGAAGCTTTCTTT.

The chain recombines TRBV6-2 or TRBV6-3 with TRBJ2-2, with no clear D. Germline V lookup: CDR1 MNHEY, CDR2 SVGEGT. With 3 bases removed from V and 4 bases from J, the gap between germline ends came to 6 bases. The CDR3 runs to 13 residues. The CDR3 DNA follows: TGTGCCAGCAGTTATCAGGCCACCGGGGAGCTGTTTTTT. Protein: CASSYQATGELFF.

CDR3 in amino acids: CASSRDRLDEQFF. DNA for the CDR3: TGTGCCAGCAGCCGGGACAGGTTGGATGAGCAGTTCTTC. The V call is TRBV5-4, the J call TRBJ2-1; TRBD1 matches 8 bases. Per germline, CDR1 SGHNT and CDR2 YYREEE (reference sequence). The CDR3 length is 13 residues. V lost 4 bases and J lost 8; bases outside the gene matches: 5.

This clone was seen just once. The CDR3: CASSRPSRGRGGHEQYF. CDR3 in DNA: TGCGCCAGCAGTCGCCCCTCCCGGGGAAGGGGAGGGCACGAGCAGTACTTC. This sequence joins TRBV23-1 and TRBJ2-7, with 7 bases lining up with TRBD2. TRBV23-1 is labeled an ORF, and its function is uncertain. Unmatched junction bases numbered 17, after V lost 4 bases and J lost 5 bases. The CDR3 extends over 17 amino acids.

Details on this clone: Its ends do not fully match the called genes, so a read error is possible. CDR3 protein: CASFPGTGVKTEAFF. CDR3 bases: TGTGCCTCCTTTCCCGGGACAGGGGTGAAAACTGAAGCTTTCTTT. The chain uses TRBV30 and TRBJ1-1; 10 bases line up with TRBD1. The CDR3 has 15 amino acids. Germline V gives CDR1 GTSNPN, CDR2 SVGIG (reference sequence). The full variable domain, completed using reference TRBV30 and TRBJ1-1, is SQTIHQWPATLVQPVGSPLSLECTVEGTSNPNLYWYRQAAGRGLQLLFYSVGIGQISSEVPQNLSASRPQDRQFILSSKKLLLSDSGFYLCASFPGTGVKTEAFFGQGTRLTVV.

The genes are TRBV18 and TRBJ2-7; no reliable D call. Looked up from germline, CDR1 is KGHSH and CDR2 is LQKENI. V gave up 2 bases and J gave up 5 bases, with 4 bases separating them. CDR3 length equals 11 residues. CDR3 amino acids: CASSPDNEQYF. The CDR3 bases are TGTGCCAGCTCACCAGACAACGAGCAGTACTTC.

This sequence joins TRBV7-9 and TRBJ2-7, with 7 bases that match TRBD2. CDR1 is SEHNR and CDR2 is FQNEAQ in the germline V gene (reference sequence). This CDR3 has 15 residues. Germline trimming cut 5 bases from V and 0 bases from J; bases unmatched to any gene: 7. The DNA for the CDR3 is TGTGCCAGCAGCACAGGCGGACTAGACTCCTACGAGCAGTACTTC. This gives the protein CASSTGGLDSYEQYF.

CDR3 in amino acids: CAISDPPGQGITEDEQYF. The CDR3 DNA is TGTGCCATCAGTGACCCCCCCGGACAGGGAATCACCGAGGACGAGCAGTACTTC. This chain joins TRBV10-3 and TRBJ2-7, with 8 positions matching TRBD1. The trim removed 3 bases at V and 5 bases at J, leaving 18 bases unmatched. CDR3 length equals 18 residues. CDR1 is ENHRY and CDR2 is SYGVKD in the germline V gene.

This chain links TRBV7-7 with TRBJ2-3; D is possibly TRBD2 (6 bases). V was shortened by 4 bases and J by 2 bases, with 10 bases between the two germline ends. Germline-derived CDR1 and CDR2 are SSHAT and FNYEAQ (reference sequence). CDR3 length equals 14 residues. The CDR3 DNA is TGTGCCAGCAGCTCAAGCGGGTACACAGATACGCAGTATTTT. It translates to CASSSSGYTDTQYF. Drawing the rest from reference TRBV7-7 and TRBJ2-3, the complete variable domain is GAGVSQSPRYKVTKRGQDVTLRCDPISSHATLYWYQQALGQGPEFLTYFNYEAQPDKSGLPSDRFSAERPEGSISTLTIQRTEQRDSAMYRCASSSSGYTDTQYFGPGTRLTVL.

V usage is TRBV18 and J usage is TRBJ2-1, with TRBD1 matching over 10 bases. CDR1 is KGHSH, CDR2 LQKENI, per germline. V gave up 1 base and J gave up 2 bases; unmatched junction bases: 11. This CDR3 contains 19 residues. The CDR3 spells CASSPRTGGLTYAYNEQFF. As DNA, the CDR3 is TGTGCCAGCTCACCACGGACAGGGGGGCTTACTTATGCCTACAATGAGCAGTTCTTC.

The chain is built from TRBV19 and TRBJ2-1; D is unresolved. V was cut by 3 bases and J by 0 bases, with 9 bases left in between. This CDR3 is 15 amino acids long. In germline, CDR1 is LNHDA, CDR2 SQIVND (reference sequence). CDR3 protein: CASSIPESSYNEQFF. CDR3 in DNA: TGTGCCAGTAGTATTCCCGAGAGCTCCTACAATGAGCAGTTCTTC.